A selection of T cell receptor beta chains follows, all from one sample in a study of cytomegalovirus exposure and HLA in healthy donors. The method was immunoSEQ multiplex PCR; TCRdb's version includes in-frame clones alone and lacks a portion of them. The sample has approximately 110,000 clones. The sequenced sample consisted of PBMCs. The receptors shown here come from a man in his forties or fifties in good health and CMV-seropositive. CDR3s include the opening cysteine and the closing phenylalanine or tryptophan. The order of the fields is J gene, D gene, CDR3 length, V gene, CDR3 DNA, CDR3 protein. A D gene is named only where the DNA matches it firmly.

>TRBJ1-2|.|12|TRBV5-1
TGCGCCAGCAGTTTTTGGGGGGAGAGCTACACCTTC
CASSFWGESYTF
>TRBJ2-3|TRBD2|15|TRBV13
TGTGCCAGCAGCTCCAGACTAGCGGGAGCAGATACGCAGTATTTT
CASSSRLAGADTQYF
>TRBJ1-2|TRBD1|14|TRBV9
TGTGCCAGCAGCACAGGGGGCCTTGACTATGGCTACACCTTC
CASSTGGLDYGYTF
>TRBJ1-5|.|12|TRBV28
TGTGCCAGCAGTTTAGTGCAGTCGCCCCAGCATTTT
CASSLVQSPQHF
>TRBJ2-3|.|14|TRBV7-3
TGTGCCAGCAGCCCGGACACCCGGCTCGGTACGCAGTATTTT
CASSPDTRLGTQYF
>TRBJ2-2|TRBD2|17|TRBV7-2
TGTGCCAGCAGCTTAGGTAGCGGGATCGGTGAAGGCGGGGAGCTGTTTTTT
CASSLGSGIGEGGELFF
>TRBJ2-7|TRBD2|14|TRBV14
TGTGCCAGCAACCTAGCGGGCCGCTCCTACGAGCAGTACTTC
CASNLAGRSYEQYF
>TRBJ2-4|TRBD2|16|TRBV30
TGTGCCATCGGACTAGCGGGGACATTAGCCAAAAACATTCAGTACTTC
CAIGLAGTLAKNIQYF
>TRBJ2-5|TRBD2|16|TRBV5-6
TGTGCCAGCAGCTACGCTGGCGGGAGACCTCAAGAGACCCAGTACTTC
CASSYAGGRPQETQYF
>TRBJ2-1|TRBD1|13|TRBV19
TGTGCCAGTCGGATACAGGGGGACAATGAGCAGTTCTTC
CASRIQGDNEQFF
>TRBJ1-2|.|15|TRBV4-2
TGTGCCAGCAGCCAAGACGAACAGATAAACTATGGCTACACCTTC
CASSQDEQINYGYTF
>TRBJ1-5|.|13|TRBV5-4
TGTGCCAGCAGCCCGGGACTAAATCAGCCCCAGCATTTT
CASSPGLNQPQHF
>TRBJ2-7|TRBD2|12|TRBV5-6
TGTGCCAGCAGCTCTAGCGGTTACGAGCAGTACTTC
CASSSSGYEQYF
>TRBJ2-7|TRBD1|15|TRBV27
TGTGCCAGCATTCTCCGGACAGGAGCTACCTACGAGCAGTACTTC
CASILRTGATYEQYF